The present entry profiles one T cell receptor (beta chain) with its context. The sample originates from a study of control samples from healthy donors and cancer patients. Germline trimming cut 4 bases from V and 3 bases from J; bases unmatched to any gene: 8. CDR1 and CDR2 (germline): SGHTA, FQGNSA. The CDR3 spans 16 residues. Generated by immunoSEQ multiplex PCR, the TCRdb table keeps only in-frame clones and is missing some. This sample carries under 200,000 clones, roughly 89% of them seen once, and the ten largest clones take 1.5%. Sequenced input: blood. The receptor's source is a woman aged 25-40 years in good health. This chain connects TRBV7-2 to TRBJ2-1; 8 bases line up with TRBD2. The CDR3 nucleotides read TGTGCCAGCAGCTCCCCTAGCGGGCTTAACTACAATGAGCAGTTCTTC. Translation: CASSSPSGLNYNEQFF.